What follows are 4 T cell receptor beta chains derived from one specimen sequenced in a study of blood T cell repertoires in COVID-19. Produced via immunoSEQ multiplex PCR; TCRdb's table is partial and in-frame only. The data show tens of thousands of clones, with roughly four fifths seen just once and 6% to 7.5% held by the top ten. The specimen was peripheral blood. These TCRs come from a man aged 55 to 70 with active COVID-19.

J is TRBJ1-1 and V is TRBV20-1; D gene uncertain. The germline V gene encodes CDR1 DFQATT and CDR2 SNEGSKA (reference sequence). The CDR3 has 11 amino acids. Trimming shortened V by 5 bases and J by 4 bases, and 8 bases separated the two germline ends. The CDR3 DNA reads as TGCAGTGCTGGGAGGTTCACTGAAGCTTTCTTT. Protein: CSAGRFTEAFF.

The gene calls are TRBV4-1 and TRBJ2-5; D ambiguous. This CDR3 contains 14 residues. CDR1 and CDR2 from the germline V gene are MGHRA and YSYEKL. Trimming stripped 0 bases from V and 4 bases from J, with 9 bases between. The CDR3 is CASSQENTGETQYF. CDR3 nucleotides: TGCGCCAGCAGCCAAGAGAATACGGGAGAGACCCAGTACTTC.

The rearrangement joins TRBV30 to TRBJ2-5, with D maybe TRBD2 (5 bases). V was pared by 3 bases and J by 4 bases, with 12 bases between. The length of the CDR3 is 13 residues. Germline V gene sequence: CDR1 GTSNPN, CDR2 SVGIG (reference sequence). The CDR3 DNA follows: TGTGCCTGGAGCCTCCGAGGGTCAGAGACCCAGTACTTC. It codes for CAWSLRGSETQYF.

This sequence joins TRBV29-1 and TRBJ2-5; perhaps TRBD1 as D (6 bases). The V gene's germline CDR1 is SQVTM and CDR2 ANQGSEA. The ends were cut back, 6 bases at V and 5 bases at J, with 10 bases in the middle. This CDR3 region has 11 residues. In nucleotides, the CDR3 is TGCAGCGTAACTAGGGGGGAGACCCAGTACTTC. This translates into CSVTRGETQYF.